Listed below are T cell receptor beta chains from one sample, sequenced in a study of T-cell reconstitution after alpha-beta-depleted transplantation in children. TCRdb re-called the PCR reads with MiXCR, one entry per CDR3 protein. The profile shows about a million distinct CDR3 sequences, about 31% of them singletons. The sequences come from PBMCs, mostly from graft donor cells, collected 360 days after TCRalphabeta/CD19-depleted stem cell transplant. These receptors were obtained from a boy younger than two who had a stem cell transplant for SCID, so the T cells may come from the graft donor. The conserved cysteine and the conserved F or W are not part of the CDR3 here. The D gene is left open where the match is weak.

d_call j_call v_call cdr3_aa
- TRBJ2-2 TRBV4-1 ASSRGMPNTGELF
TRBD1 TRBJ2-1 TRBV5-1 ASSSGDRGAYNEQF
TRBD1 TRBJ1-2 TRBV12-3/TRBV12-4 ASSLTRGPGNYGYT
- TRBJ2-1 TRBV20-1 SASLEGDEQF
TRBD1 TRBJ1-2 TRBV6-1 ASGGMGTGLYGYT
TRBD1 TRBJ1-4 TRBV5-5 ASSYPGTGYGKLF
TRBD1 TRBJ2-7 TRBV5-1 ASSPGQGLVITYEQY
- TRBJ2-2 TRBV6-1 ASSPRGASTGELF
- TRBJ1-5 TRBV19 ASIGTFNQPQH
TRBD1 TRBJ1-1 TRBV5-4 ASSPGQVYTEAF
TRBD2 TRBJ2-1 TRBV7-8 ASSPLRGGGAGEQF
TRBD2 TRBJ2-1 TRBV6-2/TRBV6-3 ASRRKRGSSYNEQF
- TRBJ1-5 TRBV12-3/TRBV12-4 ATSWQGGRYQPQH
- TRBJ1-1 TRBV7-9 ASSLPRANTEAF
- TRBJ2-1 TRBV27 ASSTVSEQF
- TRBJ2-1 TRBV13 ASSLVSGAPNEQF
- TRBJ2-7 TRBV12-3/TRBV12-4 ASSPDRYEQY